This T cell receptor (beta chain) was sequenced during a study of blood T cell repertoires in COVID-19. Study summary: The study drew acute and convalescent COVID-19 samples from the United States, Italy and Spain. T cells, B-cell-depleted T cells, or PBMCs supplied cDNA or gDNA.

In the original processing: Reference gene primer amplification yielded estimated nucleated cell counts. TCRdb's copy holds only in-frame clones and misses some; the assay was immunoSEQ multiplex PCR. V and J calls and clone size come straight from that table; D and trimming were deduced from the DNA. The repertoire holds about 65,000 clones, with about 84% as singletons. The germline V and J ends were trimmed by 3 bases and 3 bases, with 9 bases remaining between them. This CDR3 is built from 13 residues. Germline V lookup: CDR1 SGHAT, CDR2 FQNNGV. The gene calls are TRBV11-2 and TRBJ2-7; D might be TRBD2 (5 bases). The clonotype comes from a human donor in a cohort sampled during active COVID-19. The specimen was peripheral blood. CDR3: CASSFSGLYEQYF. The CDR3 region has the DNA TGTGCCAGCAGCTTCTCCGGACTCTACGAGCAGTACTTC.